Below, 15 T cell receptor beta chains from the same sample are listed, as sequenced in a study of blood T cell repertoires in COVID-19. Profiled with immunoSEQ multiplex PCR; TCRdb holds only in-frame clones, not every one. Of hundreds of thousands of clones listed, roughly 90% were seen once; the top ten hold about 9.4%. The source material was PBMCs or T cells enriched from blood (not recorded which). These receptors were taken from a woman in her thirties who had recovered from COVID-19.

In this sample, this clone turned up a few times. The chain uses TRBV7-2 and TRBJ1-5, with D unclear. Per the germline V gene, CDR1 is SGHTA and CDR2 is FQGNSA. V lost 4 bases, J lost 0 bases, and 10 bases lay in between. This CDR3 contains 15 residues. The CDR3 is CASSSMRDSNQPQHF. The CDR3, as DNA: TGTGCCAGCAGCTCAATGAGGGATAGCAATCAGCCCCAGCATTTT.

The J gene is TRBJ1-3, the V gene TRBV15; D is unresolved. Germline V lookup: CDR1 LNHNV, CDR2 YYDKDF (reference sequence). This CDR3 comprises 17 residues. Trimming pared 0 bases from V and 2 bases from J, leaving 14 bases between. The CDR3 coding sequence is TGTGCCACCAGCAGAGAGGGCCCCCGGGGTACTGGAAACACCATATATTTT. This codes for CATSREGPRGTGNTIYF.

V usage is TRBV11-3 and J usage is TRBJ2-5; 8 nucleotides align to TRBD2. The CDR3 loop spans 14 amino acids. J was trimmed by 2 bases and V by 1 base; bases with no gene match: 0. From germline, CDR1 is SGHNT and CDR2 YENEEA. DNA of the CDR3: TGTGCCAGCAGCTTAGCGGGAGGGCAAGAGACCCAGTACTTC. The encoded protein is CASSLAGGQETQYF.

This clone occurred once. CDR3 coding DNA: TGCACCAGCAGCCCTCCTAAACCCCTGGGCCCACCCCCTACGCAGTATTTT. It yields the protein CTSSPPKPLGPPPTQYF. This chain connects TRBV1 to TRBJ2-3; TRBD1 is the table's D call and was not checked against the DNA. TRBV1 is designated a pseudogene. CDR3 length equals 17 residues.

This clone showed up just once. The chain recombines TRBV6-2 or TRBV6-3 with TRBJ1-2, with unresolved D. V lost 4 bases to trimming and J lost 5 bases, with 17 bases between them. The CDR3 runs to 15 residues. Germline-derived CDR1 and CDR2 are MNHEY and SVGEGT. CDR3 amino acids: CASSFSSYQTYGYTF. The CDR3 nucleotides are TGTGCCAGCAGTTTTTCGTCCTACCAAACTTATGGCTACACCTTC.

The chain is built from TRBV29-1 and TRBJ2-2, with D uncertain. The CDR3 loop spans 13 amino acids. CDR1 and CDR2 (germline): SQVTM, ANQGSEA. Deletions cut 4 bases from V and 6 bases from J, with 12 bases between. The CDR3 bases are TGCAGCGTTGGTTGGCGAGGTGCCGGGGAGCTGTTTTTT. Translation gives CSVGWRGAGELFF.

This sequence joins TRBV6-5 and TRBJ2-4, with a weak D call TRBD1 (8 bases). CDR3 length equals 14 residues. CDR1 MNHEY and CDR2 SVGAGI come from the germline V gene. V was pared by 11 bases and J by 9 bases, with 23 bases between. The CDR3 DNA reads as TGTGCCTCTCAGGGGGCGGGGGTCGTGGGCATTCAGTACTTC. Translating it yields CASQGAGVVGIQYF.

This chain uses TRBV5-8 with TRBJ2-7; 7 bases map to TRBD1. Germline V gives CDR1 SGHTS, CDR2 YDEGEE. The V gene end was trimmed by 3 bases and the J gene end by 2 bases; junction bases not matched to a gene: 5. CDR3 length equals 14 residues. The CDR3 sequence is CASSSGTVPYEQYF. In DNA, the CDR3 is TGTGCCAGCAGCTCCGGGACAGTTCCCTACGAGCAGTACTTC.

This clone was detected only a few times. V gene TRBV3-1 (or the pseudogene TRBV3-2) combines with J gene TRBJ1-2; D is undetermined. The V and J ends lost 3 bases and 6 bases respectively, with 14 bases between them. The CDR3 is 14 amino acids. CDR1 is LGHDT, CDR2 YNNKEL, per germline (reference sequence). The CDR3 nucleotides are TGTGCCAGCAGCCAGCCATCTTCAGACAATGGCTACACCTTC. Its translation is CASSQPSSDNGYTF.

The rearrangement links TRBV30 to TRBJ1-1; 7 bases fit TRBD1. This CDR3 contains 13 residues. The ends lost 7 bases at V and 0 bases at J; junction bases unmatched: 5. In germline, CDR1 is GTSNPN, CDR2 SVGIG (reference sequence). The CDR3 DNA is TGTGCCTCCAAGACAGGGATGAACACTGAAGCTTTCTTT. Translation gives CASKTGMNTEAFF.

The J gene is TRBJ2-5, the V gene TRBV5-5; TRBD1 matches 7 bases. The germline V gene has CDR1 SGHKS and CDR2 YYEKEE (reference sequence). Germline trimming cut 0 bases from V and 5 bases from J; bases unmatched to any gene: 10. The CDR3 covers 16 residues. Here the CDR3 DNA reads TGTGCCAGCAGCTTGGAGGGGGCGCTTGGAAGGGAGACCCAGTACTTC. It translates to CASSLEGALGRETQYF.

This sequence joins TRBV5-1 and TRBJ2-5, with D unresolved. Germline loops: CDR1 SGHRS, CDR2 YFSETQ. Trimming shortened V by 0 bases and J by 0 bases, and 6 bases separated the two germline ends. This CDR3 comprises 14 residues. This CDR3 is CASSLGLYQETQYF. CDR3 sequence (DNA): TGCGCCAGCAGCTTGGGACTTTACCAAGAGACCCAGTACTTC.

The rearrangement links TRBV5-1 to TRBJ2-1, with D possibly being TRBD1 (7 bases). In germline, CDR1 is SGHRS, CDR2 YFSETQ. Trimming removed 6 bases at V and 10 bases at J, with 26 bases between. This CDR3 contains 16 residues. The CDR3 loop reads CASNEALAGQSPEQFF. The CDR3, as DNA: TGCGCCAGCAACGAGGCCCTTGCGGGACAGAGCCCGGAGCAGTTCTTC.

The chain couples TRBV6-4 to TRBJ2-2; the match to TRBD1 covers 8 bases. The V gene's germline CDR1 is MRHNA and CDR2 SNTAGT. The CDR3 contains 16 residues. V shed 6 bases and J 1 base; nucleotides not matched to a gene: 7. Here the CDR3 reads CASRAFGTGNTGELFF. The CDR3 DNA follows: TGTGCCAGCAGAGCTTTTGGGACAGGGAACACCGGGGAGCTGTTTTTT.

The rearrangement joins TRBV19 to TRBJ2-1, with 8 bases fitting TRBD1. Unmatched junction bases numbered 6, after V lost 5 bases and J lost 0 bases. This CDR3 has 16 amino acids. Germline V gives CDR1 LNHDA, CDR2 SQIVND (reference sequence). This CDR3 reads CASSPLQGGSYNEQFF. DNA of the CDR3: TGTGCCAGTAGTCCGTTACAGGGGGGCTCCTACAATGAGCAGTTCTTC.